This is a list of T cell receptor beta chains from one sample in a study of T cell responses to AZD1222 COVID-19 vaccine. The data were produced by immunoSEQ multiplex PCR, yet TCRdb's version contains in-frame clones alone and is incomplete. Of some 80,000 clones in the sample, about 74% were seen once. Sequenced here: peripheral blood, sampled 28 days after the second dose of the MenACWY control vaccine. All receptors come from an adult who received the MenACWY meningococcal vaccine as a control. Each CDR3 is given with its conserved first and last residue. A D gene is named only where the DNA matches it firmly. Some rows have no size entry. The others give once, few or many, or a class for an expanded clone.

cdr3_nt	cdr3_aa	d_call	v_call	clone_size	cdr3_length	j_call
TGTGCCAGCAGTTATTTTAAGGAATCTTCCTACGAGCAGTACTTC	CASSYFKESSYEQYF	-	TRBV6-2/TRBV6-3	-	15	TRBJ2-7
TGTGCCAGCAGCGGTGGGGGCAGGGTGAATTCACCCCTCCACTTT	CASSGGGRVNSPLHF	-	TRBV2	few	15	TRBJ1-6
TGTGCCAGCAGCCCTTTCCGCGGGACTAGCGGGAGTGTGGACGACGAGCAGTACTTC	CASSPFRGTSGSVDDEQYF	-	TRBV21-1	-	19	TRBJ2-7
TGTGCCTGGAGTGCACACTCGACGATAGGAGGACAGTCCAGCCCCTACGAGCAGTACTTC	CAWSAHSTIGGQSSPYEQYF	-	TRBV30	-	20	TRBJ2-7
TGTGCCACCACTTCCGCCCAGCATTTT	CATTSAQHF	-	TRBV21-1	few	9	TRBJ1-5
TGTGCCAGCAGTGACGGAACCTACGAGCAGTACTTC	CASSDGTYEQYF	-	TRBV25-1	-	12	TRBJ2-7
TGTGCCAGCAGTTTGACGGGACCCCTCGATGAGCAGTTCTTC	CASSLTGPLDEQFF	-	TRBV28	-	14	TRBJ2-1
TGCGCCAGCAGCTTGGGGCGGACAGGTGCGTCCTACAATGAGCAGTTCTTC	CASSLGRTGASYNEQFF	TRBD1	TRBV5-1	-	17	TRBJ2-1
TGCAGCGCTATTCGGGGGTCTGAAGCTTTCTTT	CSAIRGSEAFF	-	TRBV29-1	-	11	TRBJ1-1
TGCAGCGTTGTTATAGGGCTGAACACTGAAGCTTTCTTT	CSVVIGLNTEAFF	-	TRBV29-1	-	13	TRBJ1-1
TGTGCCAGCAGTAGGAGGACAGGGGGCTTCGGACAGCCCCAGCATTTT	CASSRRTGGFGQPQHF	TRBD1	TRBV5-8	once	16	TRBJ1-5
TGTGCCAGCAGCGTAGATCCAGGGGGAAGAGGCGAGCAGTACTTC	CASSVDPGGRGEQYF	TRBD1	TRBV9	-	15	TRBJ2-7
TGTGCCAGCAGCCAAGGAACAGGGGGCCGGACTGAAGCTTTCTTT	CASSQGTGGRTEAFF	TRBD1	TRBV4-2	-	15	TRBJ1-1
TGTGCCAGCAGCTTAGAAGCCAAAGAGCATTCTCCGTACTTC	CASSLEAKEHSPYF	-	TRBV7-6	-	14	TRBJ2-7
TGCGCCAGCAGCCAAGATTCAGGGAGCAATCAGCCCCAGCATTTT	CASSQDSGSNQPQHF	-	TRBV4-3	-	15	TRBJ1-5
TGTGCCAGCTCACCACAGGATACGCAGTATTTT	CASSPQDTQYF	-	TRBV18	-	11	TRBJ2-3
TGTGCCACCCGGAGACAGGGAAACACCGGGGAGCTGTTTTTT	CATRRQGNTGELFF	TRBD1	TRBV28	-	14	TRBJ2-2
TGTGCCATCAGCGAGGGATGGAACAGTAACTATGGCTACACCTTC	CAISEGWNSNYGYTF	-	TRBV10-3	-	15	TRBJ1-2
TGTGCCAGTAGCAACACCCCCGCGACAGCAACGCACGGCTACACCTTC	CASSNTPATATHGYTF	-	TRBV19	-	16	TRBJ1-2
TGTGCCAGCAGGATACAGGGGGCGCAGGGAAACACCATATATTTT	CASRIQGAQGNTIYF	TRBD1	TRBV28	-	15	TRBJ1-3
TGTGCCAGCAGCTTGCGACTAGCGGGAGGCGAGCAGTTCTTC	CASSLRLAGGEQFF	TRBD2	TRBV5-4	-	14	TRBJ2-1
TGTGCCAGCAGTTTATTTGGGACTACCCCAGGGGAAGCTTTCTTT	CASSLFGTTPGEAFF	-	TRBV27	-	15	TRBJ1-1
TGTGCCAGCAGCTTGGCGCTAGCGGGAGGGGGAGAGCTGTTTTTT	CASSLALAGGGELFF	TRBD2	TRBV5-6	-	15	TRBJ2-2
TGCGCCAGCAGCCCATCCAGGCAGCGCACAGATACGCAGTATTTT	CASSPSRQRTDTQYF	-	TRBV4-3	-	15	TRBJ2-3
TGTGCCAGCAGCTTAAGTGGCCTTTCACCCCTCCACTTT	CASSLSGLSPLHF	-	TRBV7-3	few	13	TRBJ1-6
TGTGCCAGCAGCTTGCTCGGGGGACTAGCAAAGTTTAATGAGCAGTTCTTC	CASSLLGGLAKFNEQFF	TRBD2	TRBV5-4	-	17	TRBJ2-1
TGCGCGACCAAAACCCGGCCAGGGACAGATTACGAGCAGTACTTC	CATKTRPGTDYEQYF	TRBD1	TRBV5-1	-	15	TRBJ2-7
TGTGCCAGCAGCTTTGGGACATATGGCTACACCTTC	CASSFGTYGYTF	-	TRBV7-9	-	12	TRBJ1-2
TGTGCCTGGCGGGCAACAGGTTTCCGGACTGAAGCTTTCTTT	CAWRATGFRTEAFF	-	TRBV30	few	14	TRBJ1-1
TGTGCCAGCCACAGGGGCATGGGAGGCTACACCTTC	CASHRGMGGYTF	TRBD1	TRBV2	-	12	TRBJ1-2